The source of this TCR beta chain is a study of T cells in Graves' hyperthyroidism and ophthalmopathy. Study-wide results and caveats: A 13 V-J model separated ophthalmopathy from stable hyperthyroidism. The blood repertoire included most of the expanded thyroid clonotypes above 0.001.

Amplified regions were TCR beta CDR3 sequences from RNA transcripts. An initial round of RT-PCR targeting the TCR CDR3 relied on the HTBI primer set. MiXCR, applied by TCRdb to the multiplex PCR reads, yields one record per CDR3 protein. This sample has roughly 640,000 distinct CDR3 sequences, with approximately 15% found just once. Based on clinical symptoms, serum thyroxine and TRAb, thyroid ultrasound and orbital computed tomography, diagnoses were reached. Fresh 10 ml peripheral blood yielded PBMCs. Remarks on this clonotype: Antigen unknown.

The germline V gene has CDR1 GTSNPN and CDR2 SVGIG (reference sequence). This CDR3 spans 14 amino acids. The trim removed 6 bases at V and 3 bases at J, leaving 8 bases unmatched. Sequencing used blood. The V gene is TRBV30, the J gene TRBJ1-1, with TRBD1 matching 9 bases. The sequence was collected from a woman between 40 and 50 years old with Graves' ophthalmopathy. CDR3 coding DNA: TGTGCCTGTGGACAGGGGATAGTGTACACTGAAGCTTTCTTT. This codes for CACGQGIVYTEAFF.